This T cell receptor (beta chain) was found in a study of T cells and Merkel cell carcinoma outcomes. Germline V lookup: CDR1 SGHTA, CDR2 FQGNSA. The CDR3 consists of 13 residues. Trimming shortened V by 5 bases and J by 7 bases, and 12 bases separated the two germline ends. The assay was immunoSEQ multiplex PCR, and TCRdb's table has in-frame clones only and misses some. Of some 6,500 clones listed, about nine tenths are singletons. Study results and caveats: In Merkel cell carcinoma, repertoire and T-cell density reportedly predicted outcomes.

Comment on this clone: Its antigen remains unknown.

V and J are TRBV7-2 and TRBJ1-5; maybe TRBD1 (5 bases). Sequences were obtained from tumor tissue from Merkel cell carcinoma. The receptor was isolated from a human donor with Merkel cell carcinoma. The CDR3 DNA is TGTGCCAGCAGCGCCGGGGGGAGACAGCCCCAGCATTTT. As protein: CASSAGGRQPQHF. Full variable domain (remainder filled in from reference TRBV7-2 and TRBJ1-5): GAGVSQSPSNKVTEKGKDVELRCDPISGHTALYWYRQSLGQGLEFLIYFQGNSAPDKSGLPSDRFSAERTGGSVSTLTIQRTQQEDSAVYLCASSAGGRQPQHFGDGTRLSIL.